The source of this T cell receptor (beta chain) is a study of blood T cell repertoires in COVID-19. Study background: Acute-phase and convalescent COVID-19 samples originated in the United States, Italy and Spain. Nucleic acid was either cDNA or gDNA, and it came from T cells, B-cell-depleted T cells, or PBMCs.

The CDR3 length is 15 residues. V lost 3 bases, J lost 2 bases, and 13 bases lay in between. Germline CDR1 is KGHSH and CDR2 is LQKENI. Method: immunoSEQ multiplex PCR; TCRdb's copy keeps in-frame clones and lacks some. The table includes 150,000 to 200,000 clones, approximately 80% detected once. Sequencing used peripheral blood. The sequence came from a human donor in a cohort sampled during active COVID-19. V is TRBV18 and J is TRBJ1-1; possible D gene TRBD1, 5 bases. In DNA, the CDR3 is TGTGCCAGCTCACCCCGGAGGGACGGTAACACTGAAGCTTTCTTT. This translates into CASSPRRDGNTEAFF. Supplemented by reference TRBV18 and TRBJ1-1, the full variable domain reads NAGVMQNPRHLVRRRGQEARLRCSPMKGHSHVYWYRQLPEEGLKFMVYLQKENIIDESGMPKERFSAEFPKEGPSILRIQQVVRGDSAAYFCASSPRRDGNTEAFFGQGTRLTVV.